This paragraph reports one TCR beta chain. This entry belongs to a study of monozygotic twins with inflammatory bowel disease. Germline-derived CDR1 and CDR2 are LGHDT and YNNKEL (reference sequence). The CDR3 contains 13 residues. With the 5' RACE reads reprocessed, TCRdb shows one record per CDR3 protein and no DNA. The sample's table shows 350,000 to 550,000 distinct CDR3 sequences. This receptor was identified in a human donor with ulcerative colitis or Crohn's disease, or a healthy co-twin of an affected twin (not recorded which). Sequenced material: blood. The chain links TRBV3-1 to TRBJ2-5; TCRdb indicates TRBD1, and absent DNA this call remains unverified. CDR3 sequence: CASSSDSQQTQYF.